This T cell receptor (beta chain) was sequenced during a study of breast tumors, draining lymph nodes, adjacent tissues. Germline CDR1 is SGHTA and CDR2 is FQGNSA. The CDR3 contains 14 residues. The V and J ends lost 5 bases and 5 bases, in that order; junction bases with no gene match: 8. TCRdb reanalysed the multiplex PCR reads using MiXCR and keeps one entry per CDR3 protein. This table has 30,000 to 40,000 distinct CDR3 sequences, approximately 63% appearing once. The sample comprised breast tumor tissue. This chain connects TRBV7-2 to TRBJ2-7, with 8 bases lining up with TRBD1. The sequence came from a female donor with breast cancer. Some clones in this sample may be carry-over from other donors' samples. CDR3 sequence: CASSPYRGDNEQYF. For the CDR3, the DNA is TGTGCCAGCAGCCCCTACAGGGGGGACAACGAGCAGTACTTC.